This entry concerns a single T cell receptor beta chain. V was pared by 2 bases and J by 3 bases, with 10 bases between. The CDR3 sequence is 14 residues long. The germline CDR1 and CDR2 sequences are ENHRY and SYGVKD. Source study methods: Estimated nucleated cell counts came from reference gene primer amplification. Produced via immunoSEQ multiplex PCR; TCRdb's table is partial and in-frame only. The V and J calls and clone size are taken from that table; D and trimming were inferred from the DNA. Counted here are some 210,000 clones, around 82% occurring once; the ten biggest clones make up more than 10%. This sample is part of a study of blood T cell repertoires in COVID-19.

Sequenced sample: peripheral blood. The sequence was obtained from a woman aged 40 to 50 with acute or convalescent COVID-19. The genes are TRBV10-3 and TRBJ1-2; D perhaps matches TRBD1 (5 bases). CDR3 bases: TGTGCCATCAGTGAGGTCGGGGGTGACTATGGCTACACCTTC. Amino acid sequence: CAISEVGGDYGYTF.